A single sample gave rise to the 19 T cell receptor beta chains below, sequenced in a study of T cells in Graves' hyperthyroidism and ophthalmopathy (dated by TCRdb to the late 2010s). The protocol used for the library was multiplex PCR. Sequencing instrument: Illumina HiSeq 2000. TCR beta CDR3 regions were amplified from RNA transcripts. The TCR CDR3 was subjected to a first round of RT-PCR using the HTBI primer set and the Qiagen OneStep RT-PCR kit. TCRdb passed the public sequencing reads through fastp at Q25 and MiXCR, retaining productive beta sequences. Records with the same CDR3 protein are collapsed into one entry carrying the most frequent genes and DNA. This sample lists over 650,000 distinct CDR3 sequences; roughly 45% were detected once. Roughly 6.5% of the sample belongs to the ten largest clones. Sequenced material: peripheral blood or thyroid tissue (not recorded which). These receptors all come from an adult man with Graves' disease, either hyperthyroidism or ophthalmopathy (not recorded which).

This sequence joins TRBV7-9 and TRBJ2-7; tentatively, D is TRBD2 (6 bases). V lost 0 bases, J lost 1 base, and 19 bases lay in between. The germline gives CDR1 SEHNR, CDR2 FQNEAQ (reference sequence). The CDR3 runs to 18 residues. The CDR3 DNA sequence: TGTGCCAGCAGCTTAGCGGGCGGGACTCCGGGAAGATCCTACGAGCAGTACTTC. This gives the protein CASSLAGGTPGRSYEQYF.

The chain employs TRBV25-1 and TRBJ1-6, with a tentative D call TRBD1 (5 bases). Germline CDR1 reads MGHDK; CDR2 reads SYGVNS. The V end lost 2 bases, the J end lost 8 bases, and 13 bases lay between the germline ends. The CDR3 runs 15 residues. The CDR3 loop is CASSERWGKYSPLHF. The CDR3 DNA reads TGTGCCAGCAGTGAAAGGTGGGGGAAGTATTCACCCCTCCACTTT.

The chain has TRBV20-1 and TRBJ1-1; no clear D. Germline V CDR1 and CDR2: DFQATT, SNEGSKA (reference sequence). The CDR3 runs 9 residues. Trimming removed 5 bases at V and 14 bases at J, with 12 bases between. The CDR3 DNA reads TGCAGTGCTGAGGTGCCTAGATTCTTT. This codes for CSAEVPRFF.

Notes on this clonotype: One end of the junction fails to match germline, which may point to a read error. The chain carries TRBV7-3 and TRBJ2-7; D perhaps matches TRBD2 (7 bases). Germline lookup yields CDR1 SGHTA and CDR2 FQGTGA. CDR3 size: 15 residues. The chain's CDR3 is CAGSLRGGQAYEQYF. The DNA of the CDR3 is TGTGCCGGCAGCTTAAGGGGGGGGCAGGCTTACGAGCAGTACTTC.

CDR3 in amino acids: CAISESTSDTEAFF. The DNA of the CDR3 is TGTGCCATCAGTGAGTCGACCTCCGACACTGAAGCTTTCTTT. The chain has TRBV10-3 and TRBJ1-1; D is unclear. The CDR3 sequence is 14 residues long. The V gene lost 0 bases and the J gene lost 3 bases, with 8 bases spanning the gap. Germline V gives CDR1 ENHRY, CDR2 SYGVKD.

The chain has TRBV2 and TRBJ1-5; no definite D call. CDR1 is SNHLY and CDR2 is FYNNEI in the germline V gene. The CDR3 is made up of 13 amino acids. The V gene lost 1 base and the J gene lost 6 bases, with 7 bases spanning the gap. The CDR3, as DNA: TGTGCCAGCAGTGAAGGGTTAATTCAGCCCCAGCATTTT. Protein sequence: CASSEGLIQPQHF.

The J gene is TRBJ1-1, the V gene TRBV25-1; D uncertain. Germline values: CDR1 MGHDK, CDR2 SYGVNS. CDR3 length equals 13 residues. The ends were cut back, 5 bases at V and 5 bases at J, with 12 bases in the middle. CDR3 loop: CASSYIPGTEAFF. The DNA for the CDR3 is TGTGCCAGCAGTTACATACCCGGGACTGAAGCTTTCTTT.

The genes are TRBV6-5 and TRBJ1-5; D gene uncertain. V was shortened by 7 bases and J by 3 bases, with 7 bases between the two germline ends. CDR1 is MNHEY and CDR2 is SVGAGI in the germline V gene. The CDR3 spans 12 residues. CDR3 residues: CASTHYNQPQHF. The CDR3 nucleotides read TGTGCCAGCACACACTACAATCAGCCCCAGCATTTT.

This clonotype was recorded only once. This chain connects TRBV5-1 to TRBJ2-7; 8 nucleotides match TRBD1. With 5 bases clipped from V and 2 bases from J, the junction kept 3 bases outside the gene matches. CDR1 is SGHRS, CDR2 YFSETQ, per germline. The CDR3 is 13 amino acids. CDR3 region: CASRTGVTYEQYF. The CDR3 DNA sequence: TGCGCCAGCAGGACAGGGGTTACCTACGAGCAGTACTTC.

This clonotype was observed a handful of times. This sequence joins TRBV7-9 and TRBJ1-1; 7 nucleotides line up with TRBD1. The J segment lost 1 base and the V segment lost 6 bases, leaving 5 bases of the junction unmatched. Germline lookup yields CDR1 SEHNR and CDR2 FQNEAQ (reference sequence). The CDR3 loop spans 14 amino acids. The CDR3 nucleotides read TGTGCCAGCAGTAAACAGGGGTCGAACACTGAAGCTTTCTTT. It specifies CASSKQGSNTEAFF. Variable domain in full (rest from reference TRBV7-9 and TRBJ1-1): DTGVSQNPRHKITKRGQNVTFRCDPISEHNRLYWYRQTLGQGPEFLTYFQNEAQLEKSRLLSDRFSAERPKGSFSTLEIQRTEQGDSAMYLCASSKQGSNTEAFFGQGTRLTVV.

This chain connects TRBV10-3 to TRBJ2-5; 10 bases match TRBD2. Losses at the gene ends were 6 bases for V and 5 bases for J; bases not matched to a gene: 6. This CDR3 has 14 amino acids. CDR1 is ENHRY and CDR2 is SYGVKD in the germline V gene. The CDR3 bases are TGTGCCATCAGGGCTAGCGGGGGCATCGAGACCCAGTACTTC. Translated, it gives CAIRASGGIETQYF.

The V gene is TRBV6-6, the J gene TRBJ1-2; D is perhaps TRBD1 (6 bases). Trimming took 4 bases from V and 6 from J, leaving 12 bases between them. The germline V gene has CDR1 MNHNY and CDR2 SVGAGI (reference sequence). The CDR3 consists of 13 residues. CDR3 sequence (DNA): TGTGCCAGCAGTTCGCAGACAGGAAATGGCTACACCTTC. Translating gives CASSSQTGNGYTF.

This clonotype was recorded at least ten times. J is TRBJ1-5 and V is TRBV7-9, with D possibly matching TRBD1 (5 bases). Germline assignment: CDR1 SEHNR and CDR2 FQNEAQ (reference sequence). This CDR3 has 14 amino acids. The ends were cut back, 2 bases at V and 6 bases at J, with 11 bases in the middle. CDR3 DNA: TGTGCCAGCAGCTTAATGGGGACGGGTCAGCCCCAGCATTTT. Amino acids: CASSLMGTGQPQHF.

The chain couples TRBV2 to TRBJ1-3, with 10 bases identical to TRBD1. The CDR3 contains 17 residues. The V and J ends lost 5 bases and 0 bases, in that order; junction bases with no gene match: 7. Germline CDR1 and CDR2: SNHLY and FYNNEI. The CDR3 coding sequence is TGTGCCAGCAGTCAGGCGGGACAGGGGCGCTCTGGAAACACCATATATTTT. This translates into CASSQAGQGRSGNTIYF.

The chain is built from TRBV10-3 and TRBJ1-6; the match to TRBD1 covers 7 bases. This CDR3 is built from 14 residues. Germline lookup yields CDR1 ENHRY and CDR2 SYGVKD. Trimming at V came to 4 bases and at J to 9 bases, leaving 6 bases not matched to a gene. CDR3 in amino acids: CAISVTGAASPLHF. The DNA for the CDR3 is TGTGCCATCAGTGTCACAGGGGCGGCTTCACCCCTCCACTTT.

The sample holds many counts of this clonotype. J is TRBJ1-3 and V is TRBV12-3 or TRBV12-4; D is undetermined. The CDR3 is made up of 13 amino acids. Trimming took 6 bases from V and 0 from J, leaving 6 bases between them. CDR3 loop: CASRLGSGNTIYF. The DNA of the CDR3 is TGTGCCAGCAGACTGGGCTCTGGAAACACCATATATTTT.

This chain uses TRBV10-3 with TRBJ1-1; possible D gene TRBD1, 5 bases. This CDR3 contains 14 residues. Between the trimmed V and J ends, which lost 10 bases and 0 bases, there was a span of 15 bases. CDR1 ENHRY and CDR2 SYGVKD come from the germline V gene. CDR3 DNA: TGTGCCACCCTCAGGCAGGGCATGAACACTGAAGCTTTCTTT. Residues: CATLRQGMNTEAFF.

This clonotype came up many times. The rearrangement uses TRBV6-6 and TRBJ1-3; D call uncertain. The CDR3 length is 12 residues. V lost 5 bases, J lost 4 bases, and 6 bases lay in between. Per germline, CDR1 MNHNY and CDR2 SVGAGI (reference sequence). The CDR3 nucleotides are TGTGCCAGCAGTCGGGAGGGAAACACCATATATTTT. Translation gives CASSREGNTIYF.

The J gene is TRBJ1-6, the V gene TRBV20-1, with 9 bases aligning to TRBD1. J was trimmed by 10 bases and V by 2 bases; bases with no gene match: 6. CDR3 size: 14 residues. Germline V CDR1 and CDR2: DFQATT, SNEGSKA (reference sequence). The CDR3 sequence is CSARSQGAGSPLHF. The CDR3 DNA sequence: TGCAGTGCTAGATCACAGGGGGCTGGATCACCCCTCCACTTT.